These 13 T cell receptor beta chains share one sample of origin, sequenced in a study of blood T cells in healthy people across ages. Then a second PCR, running about 6 to 11 cycles, was carried out with a sample-barcoded 5' primer and a J-beta primer mix. One entry per CDR3 protein results from TCRdb running MiXCR on the 5' RACE reads. In the table there are 1.5 million to 2 million distinct CDR3 sequences, around half of which are singletons. What was sequenced was blood. Receptor source: a woman in her thirties or forties in good health.

This chain connects TRBV24-1 to TRBJ2-1, with D possibly being TRBD2 (6 bases). This CDR3 is 15 amino acids long. Per germline, CDR1 KGHDR and CDR2 SFDVKD. Trimming removed 0 bases from V and 2 bases from J, with 7 bases in between. The CDR3 DNA follows: TGTGCCACCAGTGATTTGTCGGGGGCCTACAATGAGCAGTTCTTC. This translates into CATSDLSGAYNEQFF.

The CDR3 bases are TGTGCCAGCAGTTACTCTCGGGGGGAACCTCCTGTGAAGCAGTACTTC. Encoded protein: CASSYSRGEPPVKQYF. This chain links TRBV6-5 with TRBJ2-7; 7 positions match TRBD2. CDR3 length equals 16 residues. The germline V gene encodes CDR1 MNHEY and CDR2 SVGAGI. With V trimmed by 0 bases and J by 8 bases, 13 bases remained unmatched.

The table lists this clonotype with a few counts. V is TRBV4-3 and J is TRBJ2-5; D remains unclear. The V gene lost 0 bases and the J gene lost 5 bases, with 16 bases spanning the gap. Germline V gene data show CDR1 as LGHNA and CDR2 as YSLEER. The CDR3 spans 16 residues. The CDR3 spells CASSQDPAIVGETQYF. The DNA for the CDR3 is TGCGCCAGCAGCCAAGACCCAGCGATTGTGGGTGAGACCCAGTACTTC.

This clonotype was picked up a small number of times. The chain has TRBV29-1 and TRBJ2-6; D perhaps matches TRBD2 (6 bases). Trimming cost V 7 bases and J 2 bases, with 15 bases left between them. This CDR3 is 15 amino acids long. Germline V gene sequence: CDR1 SQVTM, CDR2 ANQGSEA. The CDR3 region is CSAELWGAGANVLTF. CDR3 DNA sequence: TGCAGCGCCGAGTTGTGGGGGGCTGGGGCCAACGTCCTGACTTTC.

About this clonotype: The junction and the germline gene differ at one end; a read error may be behind it. J is TRBJ1-5 and V is TRBV7-3, with D uncertain. The CDR3 has 13 residues. Germline assignment: CDR1 SGHTA and CDR2 FQGTGA. The CDR3 loop is CAGSSRAGQPQHF. As DNA, the CDR3 is TGTGCCGGCAGCTCACGGGCGGGTCAGCCCCAGCATTTT. Based on the CDR3 plus reference TRBV7-3 and TRBJ1-5, the full variable domain is GAGVSQTPSNKVTEKGKYVELRCDPISGHTALYWYRQSLGQGPEFLIYFQGTGAADDSGLPNDRFFAVRPEGSVSTLKIQRTERGDSAVYLCAGSSRAGQPQHFGDGTRLSIL.

V and J are TRBV4-3 and TRBJ1-4; no clear D gene. Germline V gene sequence: CDR1 LGHNA, CDR2 YSLEER. Trimming shortened V by 1 base and J by 11 bases, and 20 bases separated the two germline ends. This CDR3 is 16 amino acids long. CDR3 sequence: CASSQGVPGINGKLFF. The DNA for the CDR3 is TGCGCCAGCAGCCAAGGGGTTCCGGGTATCAACGGGAAACTGTTTTTT.

The rearrangement joins TRBV20-1 to TRBJ2-5; D possibly corresponds to TRBD2 (6 bases). With 0 bases removed from V and 11 bases from J, the gap between germline ends came to 25 bases. There are 16 residues in the CDR3. CDR1 DFQATT and CDR2 SNEGSKA come from the germline V gene (reference sequence). This CDR3 is CSARDRVPEGYNEQYF. The CDR3 DNA reads as TGCAGTGCTAGAGATCGCGTGCCGGAGGGTTACAATGAGCAGTACTTC.

The chain combines TRBV20-1 with TRBJ2-4, with 8 positions matching TRBD2. The tail of the sequence fits TRBJ2-7 better, so the J call may be wrong. The CDR3 consists of 14 residues. CDR1 DFQATT and CDR2 SNEGSKA come from the germline V gene (reference sequence). CDR3 sequence reads: CSPSGGKAMNEQYF. CDR3 DNA: TGCAGTCCCAGCGGGGGAAAGGCTATGAACGAGCAGTACTTC.

V is TRBV12-3 or TRBV12-4 and J is TRBJ2-5; 13 nucleotides match TRBD2. The junction had 8 bases not matched to a gene; V was cut back by 4 bases and J by 0 bases. This CDR3 comprises 18 residues. Here the CDR3 DNA reads TGTGCCAGCAGTTCGGGACTAGCGGGGCGTCTGAACCAAGAGACCCAGTACTTC. Amino acid sequence: CASSSGLAGRLNQETQYF.

The J gene is TRBJ2-1, the V gene TRBV6-6; TRBD1 matches 7 bases. J lost 2 bases, V lost 4 bases, and 2 bases had no gene match. Germline V lookup: CDR1 MNHNY, CDR2 SVGAGI (reference sequence). The CDR3 consists of 14 residues. This CDR3 reads CASSFDRAYNEQFF. In DNA, the CDR3 is TGTGCCAGCAGTTTTGACAGGGCCTACAATGAGCAGTTCTTC.

In its sample, this clonotype was seen once. The V call is TRBV28, the J call TRBJ2-2; D unresolved. Germline V gives CDR1 MDHEN, CDR2 SYDVKM. This CDR3 region has 16 residues. The V gene lost 6 bases and the J gene lost 0 bases, with 14 bases spanning the gap. The CDR3 is CASRAVGQANTGELFF. The CDR3, as DNA: TGTGCCAGCAGGGCGGTGGGCCAAGCGAACACCGGGGAGCTGTTTTTT.

J is TRBJ1-4 and V is TRBV11-2; D not resolved. The CDR3 sequence is 12 residues long. In germline, CDR1 is SGHAT, CDR2 FQNNGV. V was cut by 5 bases and J by 6 bases, with 7 bases left in between. The CDR3 DNA is TGTGCCAGCAGCCTCCCAGATGAAAAACTGTTTTTT. Its translation is CASSLPDEKLFF.

The chain employs TRBV6-2 or TRBV6-3 and TRBJ2-5; 7 nucleotides align to TRBD2. Germline-derived CDR1 and CDR2 are MNHEY and SVGEGT. There are 15 residues in the CDR3. Unmatched junction bases numbered 7, after V lost 2 bases and J lost 4 bases. The CDR3: CASSYGLAVSETQYF. The DNA of the CDR3 is TGTGCCAGCAGTTACGGGCTAGCGGTGTCAGAGACCCAGTACTTC.